This is a list of T cell receptor beta chains from one sample in a study of blood T cells in healthy people across ages. Each CDR3 protein is one row after TCRdb ran MiXCR on the 5' RACE reads. The sample yields 700,000 or so distinct CDR3 sequences, approximately 22% seen once. The sample comprised blood. Receptors were obtained from a man aged 70 or older in good health. Both conserved end residues are part of each CDR3. Each record gives: V gene, D gene, clone size, CDR3 protein. The D gene is left open where the match is weak. Clone sizes are given selectively: once, few, many, or a class where the clone is expanded.

>TRBV11-2|NA|NA
CASESGRYGYTF
>TRBV5-1|NA|NA
CASSLHSSPGTGELFF
>TRBV29-1|NA|NA
CSVEGQPNEQFF
>TRBV12-5|TRBD2|once
CASAVAGLYNEQFF
>TRBV6-5|NA|NA
CASSGSQARQPQHF
>TRBV7-9|TRBD1|NA
CASSPGQGGSNEKLFF
>TRBV6-6|TRBD1|few
CASSRSGTGQETQYF
>TRBV7-2|NA|few
CASTQQRETQYF
>TRBV11-3|TRBD2|NA
CASSPGLAGPYNEQFF
>TRBV14|NA|NA
CASSRQTYNEQFF
>TRBV6-1|NA|few
CASSHTTADTQYF
>TRBV7-2|NA|many
CASSLERHSSYGYTF
>TRBV11-1|TRBD2|few
CASSLGTSRNEQFF
>TRBV6-5|NA|NA
CASSYTLGVVGRNTIYF
>TRBV9|NA|few
CASSVVPSRFDTQYF
>TRBV20-1|NA|NA
CSASHMGDEQFF
>TRBV6-1|NA|NA
CASSEAWGLQGTGNTIYF
>TRBV10-2|NA|many
CASSAGESVGGELFF
>TRBV6-5|TRBD1|few
CASTNWRGQVYGYTF
>TRBV7-9|NA|NA
CASSRRDGNEQFF
>TRBV12-3/TRBV12-4|TRBD2|few
CASNKGASGSLEETQYF
>TRBV20-1|TRBD2|many
CSARTSGNTGELFF
>TRBV29-1|NA|NA
CSVEVGPNYGYTF
>TRBV30|NA|few
CAWTRGGQPQHF
>TRBV7-9|NA|many
CASSLQGTNYGYTF
>TRBV20-1|NA|NA
CSASNPGGLNTEAFF
>TRBV6-2/TRBV6-3|TRBD2|NA
CASSYSYEMSGRVTDTQYF
>TRBV4-1|TRBD2|NA
CASSQVWGGSSYEQYF
>TRBV7-2|TRBD1|NA
CASSFQDRAYEQYF
>TRBV12-3/TRBV12-4|NA|NA
CASRPAGATNYGYTF
>TRBV2|NA|few
CASGEEPGSYGYTF
>TRBV3-1|NA|NA
CASSPGNYEQYF
>TRBV4-3|TRBD1|few
CASSQGYRGTEAFF
>TRBV10-3|NA|NA
CAISESQQSPTAGYTF